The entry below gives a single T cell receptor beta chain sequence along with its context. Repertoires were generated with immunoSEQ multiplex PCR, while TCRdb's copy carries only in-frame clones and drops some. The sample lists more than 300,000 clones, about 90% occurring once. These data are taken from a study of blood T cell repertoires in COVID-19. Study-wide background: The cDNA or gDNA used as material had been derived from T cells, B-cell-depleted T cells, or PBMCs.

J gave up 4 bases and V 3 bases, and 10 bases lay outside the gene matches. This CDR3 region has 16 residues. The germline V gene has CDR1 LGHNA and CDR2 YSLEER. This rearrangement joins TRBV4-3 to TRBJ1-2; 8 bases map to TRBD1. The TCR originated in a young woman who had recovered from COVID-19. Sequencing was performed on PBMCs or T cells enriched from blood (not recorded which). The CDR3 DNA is TGCGCCAGCAGCCAGGCGGACAGGGAGATTCCCTATGGCTACACCTTC. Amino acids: CASSQADREIPYGYTF.